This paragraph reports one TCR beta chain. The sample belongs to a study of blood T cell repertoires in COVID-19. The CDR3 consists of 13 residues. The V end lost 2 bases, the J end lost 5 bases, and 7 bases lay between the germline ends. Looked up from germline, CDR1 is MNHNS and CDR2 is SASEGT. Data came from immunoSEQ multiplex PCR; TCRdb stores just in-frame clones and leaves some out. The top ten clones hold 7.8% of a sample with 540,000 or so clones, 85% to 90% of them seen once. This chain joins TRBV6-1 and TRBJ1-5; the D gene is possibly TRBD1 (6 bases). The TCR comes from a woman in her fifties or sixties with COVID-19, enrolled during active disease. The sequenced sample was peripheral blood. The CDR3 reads CASSEQGYQPQHF. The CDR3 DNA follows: TGTGCCAGCAGTGAACAGGGGTATCAGCCCCAGCATTTT.